This TCR beta chain was observed in a study of early T cells in non-severe SARS-CoV-2 infection. CDR3 length equals 15 residues. CDR1 and CDR2 (germline): MNHEY, SVGAGI. Regarding this clonotype: This may arise from a read error, as a much more abundant clone is one base away.

The protocol attached unique molecular identifiers to individual cDNA molecules. TCRdb reprocessed the 5' RACE reads with MiXCR, giving one entry per CDR3 protein. Of more than 50,000 distinct CDR3 sequences listed, over 9.5% are singletons. This TCR was sampled from an adult who was a healthcare worker with PCR-confirmed SARS-CoV-2 infection or an uninfected control (not recorded which). The sample taken for sequencing was whole blood. The gene calls are TRBV6-5 and TRBJ2-7, with a possible D match to TRBD2 (6 bases). DNA for the CDR3: TGTGCCAGCAGTTACTCGATTGGAGGGAACTACGAGCAGCACTTC. It yields the protein CASSYSIGGNYEQHF.